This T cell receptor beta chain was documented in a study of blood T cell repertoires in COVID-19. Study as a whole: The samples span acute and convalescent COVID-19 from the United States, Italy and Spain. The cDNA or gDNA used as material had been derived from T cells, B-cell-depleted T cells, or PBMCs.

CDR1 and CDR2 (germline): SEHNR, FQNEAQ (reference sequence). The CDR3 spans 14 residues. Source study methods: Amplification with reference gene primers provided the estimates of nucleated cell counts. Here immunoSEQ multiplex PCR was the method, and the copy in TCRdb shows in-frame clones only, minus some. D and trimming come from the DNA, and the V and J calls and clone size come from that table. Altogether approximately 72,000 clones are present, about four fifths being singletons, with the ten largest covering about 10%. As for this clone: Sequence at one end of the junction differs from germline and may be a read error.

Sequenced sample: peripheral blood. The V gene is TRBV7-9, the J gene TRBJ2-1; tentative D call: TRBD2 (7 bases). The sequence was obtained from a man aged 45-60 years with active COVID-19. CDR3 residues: CASSLAEGGDEQFF. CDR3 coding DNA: TGTGCCAGCAGCCTAGCGGAGGGGGGGGATGAGCAGTTCTTC.